Each of the 9 T cell receptor beta chains below was sequenced from the same sample in a study of cytomegalovirus exposure and HLA in healthy donors. Profiled with immunoSEQ multiplex PCR; TCRdb holds only in-frame clones, not every one. The data contain 230,000 or so clones, 88% of them singletons. Sequenced material: PBMCs. These receptors came from a woman under 30 in good health and CMV-seronegative.

The chain recombines TRBV10-3 with TRBJ2-1; D possibly corresponds to TRBD2 (6 bases). The CDR3 runs 13 residues. V lost 1 base to trimming and J lost 15 bases, with 16 bases between them. The germline gives CDR1 ENHRY, CDR2 SYGVKD. CDR3 sequence (DNA): TGTGCCATCAGTGAGTTGGGGGGTAGAGGTGTGTTCTTC. Its translation is CAISELGGRGVFF.

This chain joins TRBV29-1 and TRBJ2-1, with 8 bases identical to TRBD2. The germline gives CDR1 SQVTM, CDR2 ANQGSEA. The CDR3 has 17 amino acids. The V segment lost 3 bases and the J segment 9 bases; nucleotides outside the gene matches: 19. Here the CDR3 DNA reads TGCAGCGTTGACCTATGGTTAGCGGGATACCCCCAGAGTGAGCAGTTCTTC. Translating gives CSVDLWLAGYPQSEQFF.

As for this clone: A read error is possible here, since a much larger clone lies one base away. The chain combines TRBV27 with TRBJ2-1, with D possibly TRBD2 on 6 matching bases. Germline values: CDR1 MNHEY, CDR2 SMNVEV (reference sequence). This CDR3 contains 14 residues. Trimming took off 6 bases at V and 1 base at J, with 10 bases between the two ends. CDR3 nucleotide sequence: TGTGCCAGCAGCTTTGGGAGGTCCTACAATGAGCAGTTCTTC. Its protein product is CASSFGRSYNEQFF.

The chain is built from TRBV4-1 and TRBJ1-1; D is possibly TRBD1 (6 bases). In germline, CDR1 is MGHRA, CDR2 YSYEKL. Trimming removed 1 base at V and 5 bases at J, with 11 bases between. CDR3 length: 14 amino acids. The DNA for the CDR3 is TGCGCCAGCAGCCAAGCAGGGGTATTGACTGAAGCTTTCTTT. Protein: CASSQAGVLTEAFF.

The chain joins TRBV7-9 to TRBJ2-3; D unresolved. There are 13 residues in the CDR3. Germline CDR1 and CDR2: SEHNR and FQNEAQ (reference sequence). Trimming removed 1 base from V and 4 bases from J, with 6 bases in between. The CDR3 loop reads CASSLVRPDTQYF. The CDR3 DNA reads TGTGCCAGCAGCTTAGTGAGGCCAGATACGCAGTATTTT.

The J gene is TRBJ2-7, the V gene TRBV27, with 8 bases lining up with TRBD2. The CDR3 length is 15 residues. Germline lookup yields CDR1 MNHEY and CDR2 SMNVEV (reference sequence). With 5 bases clipped from V and 0 bases from J, the junction kept 6 bases outside the gene matches. The CDR3 DNA follows: TGTGCCAGCAGTCCCCTAGCGGGTATCTCCTACGAGCAGTACTTC. It translates to CASSPLAGISYEQYF.

The genes are TRBV5-1 and TRBJ2-1; 8 nucleotides match TRBD1. This CDR3 region has 17 residues. J was trimmed by 5 bases and V by 0 bases; bases with no gene match: 10. CDR1 SGHRS and CDR2 YFSETQ come from the germline V gene. In DNA form, the CDR3 reads TGCGCCAGCAGCTTGGTTGGTCAGGGGGCGGGACACAATGAGCAGTTCTTC. This translates into CASSLVGQGAGHNEQFF.

The gene calls are TRBV30 and TRBJ1-2; TRBD1 is a possible D gene (5 bases). Germline values: CDR1 GTSNPN, CDR2 SVGIG (reference sequence). The CDR3 spans 16 residues. Trimming pared 4 bases from V and 7 bases from J, leaving 25 bases between. CDR3 protein: CAWTLRRVQGWGGYTF. The CDR3 DNA reads as TGTGCCTGGACCCTGCGTAGGGTCCAGGGTTGGGGTGGCTACACCTTC.

The genes are TRBV28 and TRBJ2-7; a possible D gene is TRBD1 (6 bases). The V gene lost 7 bases and the J gene lost 3 bases, with 10 bases spanning the gap. The CDR3 has 12 residues. CDR1 and CDR2 from the germline V gene are MDHEN and SYDVKM. CDR3 region: CASKDSVYEQYF. The DNA for the CDR3 is TGTGCCAGCAAGGACAGCGTCTACGAGCAGTACTTC.